This T cell receptor beta chain was observed in a study of cytomegalovirus exposure and HLA in healthy donors. Overall study results and limits: TCR beta sequences numbering under 20,000 were associated with HLA alleles at 0.05 false discovery rate in a later analysis. A later examination showed that TCR association rates differed by HLA locus, with DRB1 most and HLA-C fewest. Researchers reported in a later analysis that a missense DCLRE1C variant was tied to TCR beta V- and J-gene trimming.

The PCR was carried out with 60 Vbeta primers and 13 Jbeta primers. Here immunoSEQ multiplex PCR was the method, and the copy in TCRdb shows in-frame clones only, minus some. The sample lists around 140,000 clones, around 78% occurring once. This clone showed up just a few times. As yet, its antigen is unknown. CDR1 and CDR2 from the germline V gene are MGHDK and SYGVNS. The length of the CDR3 is 14 residues. V was trimmed by 1 base and J by 10 bases, leaving 13 bases between them. This chain uses TRBV25-1 with TRBJ1-4, with D possibly TRBD1 on 6 matching bases. The sequence derives from a woman between 35 and 50 years old in good health and CMV-seropositive. Sequencing was done on a sample of PBMCs. The CDR3 loop is CASSEWIGGGKLFF. The CDR3 DNA follows: TGTGCCAGCAGTGAATGGATAGGGGGGGGAAAACTGTTTTTT.